Given below is one TCR beta chain in context. Its matching antigen is unknown. This sample is part of a study of beta chain features in type 1 diabetes. Whole-study findings and limits: There were fewer insertions and more deletions at the VDJ junctions of type 1 diabetes patients. It was among patients, rather than healthy donors, that naive, central memory and Treg TCRB repertoires appeared more similar.

Every isolated RNA sample was fully reverse transcribed, so sequencing captured expressed TCRB transcripts. Measured with immunoSEQ multiplex PCR; TCRdb has only the in-frame clones, and not every one. The sample yields around 350,000 clones, roughly an eighth seen once. Unmatched junction bases numbered 2, after V lost 0 bases and J lost 1 base. This CDR3 has 16 residues. CDR1 is SGDLS, CDR2 YYNGEE, per germline. This clonotype was sampled from a man between 18 and 35 years old in good health. The chain recombines TRBV9 with TRBJ2-3, with 10 positions matching TRBD1. Sequenced: naive CD4+ T cells from blood. The CDR3 bases are TGTGCCAGCAGCGTAGGTGGGACAGGGGGCACAGATACGCAGTATTTT. It yields the protein CASSVGGTGGTDTQYF. The full variable domain, in which reference TRBV9 and TRBJ2-3 provide the parts outside the CDR3, is DSGVTQTPKHLITATGQRVTLRCSPRSGDLSVYWYQQSLDQGLQFLIQYYNGEERAKGNILERFSAQQFPDLHSELNLSSLELGDSALYFCASSVGGTGGTDTQYFGPGTRLTVL.